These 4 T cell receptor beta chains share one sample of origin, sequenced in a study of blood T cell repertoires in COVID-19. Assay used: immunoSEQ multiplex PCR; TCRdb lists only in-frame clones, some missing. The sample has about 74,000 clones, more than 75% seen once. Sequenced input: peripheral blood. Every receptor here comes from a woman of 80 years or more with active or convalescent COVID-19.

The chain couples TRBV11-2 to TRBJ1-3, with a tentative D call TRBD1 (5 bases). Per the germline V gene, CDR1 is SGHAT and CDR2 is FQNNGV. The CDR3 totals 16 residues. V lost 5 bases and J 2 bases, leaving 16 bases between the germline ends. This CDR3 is CASSPVRALTGNTIYF. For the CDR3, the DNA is TGTGCCAGCAGCCCCGTCAGGGCATTGACTGGAAACACCATATATTTT.

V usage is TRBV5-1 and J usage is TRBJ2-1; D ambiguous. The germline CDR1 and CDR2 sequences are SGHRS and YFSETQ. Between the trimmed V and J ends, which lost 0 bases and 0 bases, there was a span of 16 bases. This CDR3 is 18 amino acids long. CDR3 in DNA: TGCGCCAGCAGCTTGGCGGTCGTTTTTAGCAGCTCCTACAATGAGCAGTTCTTC. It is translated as CASSLAVVFSSSYNEQFF.

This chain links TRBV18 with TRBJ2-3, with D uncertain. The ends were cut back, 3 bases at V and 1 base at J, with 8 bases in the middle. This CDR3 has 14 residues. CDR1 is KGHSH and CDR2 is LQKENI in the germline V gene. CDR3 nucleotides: TGTGCCAGCTCACCCGTGCAGGGCACAGATACGCAGTATTTT. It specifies CASSPVQGTDTQYF. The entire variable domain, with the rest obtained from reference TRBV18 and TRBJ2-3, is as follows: NAGVMQNPRHLVRRRGQEARLRCSPMKGHSHVYWYRQLPEEGLKFMVYLQKENIIDESGMPKERFSAEFPKEGPSILRIQQVVRGDSAAYFCASSPVQGTDTQYFGPGTRLTVL.

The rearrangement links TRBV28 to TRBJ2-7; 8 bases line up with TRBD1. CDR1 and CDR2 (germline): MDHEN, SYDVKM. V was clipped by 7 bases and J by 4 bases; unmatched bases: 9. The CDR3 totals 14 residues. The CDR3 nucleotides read TGTGCCAGCACTTCCTTGGACAGGGAATACGAGCAGTACTTC. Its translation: CASTSLDREYEQYF.